The source of this T cell receptor (beta chain) is a study of Graves' ophthalmopathy and Graves' hyperthyroidism. Study background: Ahead of any treatment, peripheral blood was obtained at the initial diagnosis.

From germline, CDR1 is LGHNA and CDR2 YSLEER. This CDR3 contains 14 residues. With V trimmed by 3 bases and J by 4 bases, 1 base remained unmatched. Amplifying from RNA transcripts, the study obtained TCR beta CDR3 regions. An opening RT-PCR round employed HTBI primers and preceded a second-round multiplex PCR. MiXCR, applied by TCRdb to the multiplex PCR reads, yields one record per CDR3 protein. The data contain approximately 640,000 distinct CDR3 sequences, over 40% of them singletons. Sequencing input: peripheral blood. This clonotype was sampled from an adult man with Graves' ophthalmopathy. V and J are TRBV4-3 and TRBJ1-2; 11 bases line up with TRBD1. The DNA for the CDR3 is TGCGCCAGCAGCCATGGGACAGGGGGCTATGGCTACACCTTC. Translated, it gives CASSHGTGGYGYTF.